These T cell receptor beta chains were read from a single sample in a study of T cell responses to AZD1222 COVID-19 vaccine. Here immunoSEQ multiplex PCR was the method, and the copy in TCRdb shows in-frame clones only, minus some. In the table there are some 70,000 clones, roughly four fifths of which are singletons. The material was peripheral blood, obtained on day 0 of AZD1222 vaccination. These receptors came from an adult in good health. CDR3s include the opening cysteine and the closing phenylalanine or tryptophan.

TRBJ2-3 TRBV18 CASSPGTINTDTQYF
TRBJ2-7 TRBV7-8 CASSSALKGTVSSYEQYF
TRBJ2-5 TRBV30 CAWSVASGGPETQYF
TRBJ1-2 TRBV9 CASSVGTGNYGYTF
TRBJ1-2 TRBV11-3 CASSLGTGNYGYTF
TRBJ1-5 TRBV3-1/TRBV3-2 CASSQSRGSNQPQHF
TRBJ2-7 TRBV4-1 CASSHAQGGRYEQYF
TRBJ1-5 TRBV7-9 CASSSTGKGINQPQHF
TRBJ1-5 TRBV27 CASSPGTGGRNQPQHF
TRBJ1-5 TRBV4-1 CASSQSTSQPQHF
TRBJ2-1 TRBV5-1 CASSPAGANEQFF
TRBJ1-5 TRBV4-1 CASSHMTGRQGNQPQHF